This T cell receptor beta chain appears in the sequencing data of a study of blood T cells in healthy people across ages. Isolation recovered at least 6 million PBMCs from every sample. The CDR3 consists of 14 residues. The V gene's germline CDR1 is KGHSH and CDR2 LQKENI. Next came a second PCR, run for roughly 6 to 11 cycles, which used a sample-barcoded 5' primer along with a J-beta primer mix. From the 5' RACE reads, TCRdb called clonotypes with MiXCR, one entry per CDR3 protein. The sample records 1,500,000 or so distinct CDR3 sequences, around 59% being singletons. This clonotype turned up a few times.

The sequencing input was blood. The clonotype originates from a man aged 18 to 30 in good health. The V and J genes are TRBV18 and TRBJ2-5; a possible D gene is TRBD1 (5 bases). The DNA end lines up better with TRBJ2-7; the J call may be wrong. The CDR3 nucleotides are TGTGCCAGCTCCACCGCGACAGTTGTGGGCGAGCAGTACTTC. Translating gives CASSTATVVGEQYF.